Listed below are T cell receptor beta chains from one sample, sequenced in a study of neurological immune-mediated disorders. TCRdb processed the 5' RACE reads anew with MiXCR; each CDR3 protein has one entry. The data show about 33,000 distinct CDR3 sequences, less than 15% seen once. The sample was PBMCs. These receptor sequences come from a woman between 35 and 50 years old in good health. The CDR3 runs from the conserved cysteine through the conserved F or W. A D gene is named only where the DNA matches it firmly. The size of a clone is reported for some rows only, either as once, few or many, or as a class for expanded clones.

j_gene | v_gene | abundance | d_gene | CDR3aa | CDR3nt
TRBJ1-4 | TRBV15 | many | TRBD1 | CATSRGQGNEKLFF | TGTGCCACCAGCAGGGGACAGGGGAATGAAAAACTGTTTTTT
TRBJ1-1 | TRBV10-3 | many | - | CAISPTGGKNTEAFF | TGTGCCATCAGCCCCACAGGTGGGAAGAACACTGAAGCTTTCTTT
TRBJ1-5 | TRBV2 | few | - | CASSAGGLGNQPQHF | TGTGCCAGCAGTGCCGGCGGACTAGGCAATCAGCCCCAGCATTTT
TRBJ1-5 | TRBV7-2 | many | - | CASSVPGNQPQHF | TGTGCCAGCAGCGTACCGGGCAATCAGCCCCAGCATTTT
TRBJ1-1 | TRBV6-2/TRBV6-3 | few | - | CASSPQGGGTEAFF | TGTGCCAGCAGCCCACAAGGGGGTGGAACTGAAGCTTTCTTT
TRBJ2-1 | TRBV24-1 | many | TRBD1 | CATSDDSGTGFGNEQFF | TGTGCCACCAGTGATGACTCCGGGACAGGGTTCGGGAATGAGCAGTTCTTC
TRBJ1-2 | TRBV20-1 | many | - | CSAAQGPLGYTF | TGCAGTGCTGCACAGGGACCCCTGGGCTACACCTTC
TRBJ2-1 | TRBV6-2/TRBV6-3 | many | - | CASSYSSSGSYNEQFF | TGTGCCAGCAGTTACTCGTCCAGCGGTTCCTACAATGAGCAGTTCTTC
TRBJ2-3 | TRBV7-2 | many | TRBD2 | CASMSRGRGDTQYF | TGTGCCAGCATGTCGCGCGGGAGAGGGGATACGCAGTATTTT
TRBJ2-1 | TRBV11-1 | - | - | CASSLGRTGSSYNEQFF | TGTGCCAGCAGCTTAGGGAGGACGGGGAGCTCCTACAATGAGCAGTTCTTC
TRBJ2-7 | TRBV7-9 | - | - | CASSHRQFYEQYF | TGTGCCAGCAGCCACCGACAGTTTTACGAGCAGTACTTC
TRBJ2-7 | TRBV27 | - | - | CASSLQEPPYEQYF | TGTGCTAGCAGTTTACAAGAACCCCCCTACGAGCAGTACTTC
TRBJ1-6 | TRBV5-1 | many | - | CASSLWESSYNSPLHF | TGCGCCAGCAGCTTGTGGGAGAGCTCCTATAATTCACCCCTCCACTTT
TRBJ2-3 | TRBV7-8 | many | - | CASSLAVAFTDTQYF | TGTGCCAGCAGCTTAGCAGTCGCATTCACAGATACGCAGTATTTT
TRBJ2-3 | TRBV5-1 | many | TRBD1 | CASSDGQGEQYF | TGCGCCAGCAGCGACGGACAGGGAGAGCAGTATTTT
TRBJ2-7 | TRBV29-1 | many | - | CSVGSGGWDTSYEQYF | TGCAGCGTTGGATCGGGTGGATGGGACACTTCCTACGAGCAGTACTTC
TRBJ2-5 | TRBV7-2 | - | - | CASSPFAGETQYF | TGTGCCAGCAGTCCCTTTGCGGGGGAGACCCAGTACTTC
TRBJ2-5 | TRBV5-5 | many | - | CASSASTGSGRETQYF | TGTGCCAGCAGCGCAAGCACCGGGTCCGGCCGAGAGACCCAGTACTTC
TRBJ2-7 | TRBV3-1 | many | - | CASSHAASIYEQYF | TGTGCCAGCAGCCACGCCGCGAGTATCTACGAGCAGTACTTC
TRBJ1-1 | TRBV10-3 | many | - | CAISVDRFTEAFF | TGTGCCATCAGTGTGGACAGATTCACTGAAGCTTTCTTT
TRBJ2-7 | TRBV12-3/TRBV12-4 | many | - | CASSLSSAYEQYF | TGTGCCAGCAGTTTAAGCTCTGCCTACGAGCAGTACTTC
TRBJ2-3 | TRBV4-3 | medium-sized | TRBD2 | CASSQARSGGYASTDTQYF | TGCGCCAGCAGCCAAGCTCGTAGCGGGGGTTACGCTAGCACAGATACGCAGTATTTT
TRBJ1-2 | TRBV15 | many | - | CATSRPTSYGYTF | TGTGCCACCAGCAGACCCACTAGCTATGGCTACACCTTC
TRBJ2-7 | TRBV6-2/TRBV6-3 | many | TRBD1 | CASSLPSGQSYEQYF | TGTGCCAGCAGTTTACCCTCGGGACAGTCCTACGAGCAGTACTTC
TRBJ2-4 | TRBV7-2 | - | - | CASSQGYEKNIQYF | TGTGCCAGCAGCCAGGGGTATGAGAAAAACATTCAGTACTTC
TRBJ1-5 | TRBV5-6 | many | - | CASSLAASISNQPQHF | TGTGCCAGCAGCTTGGCGGCTTCTATTAGCAATCAGCCCCAGCATTTT
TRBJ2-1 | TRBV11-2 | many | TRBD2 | CASSPGLAGFNEQFF | TGTGCCAGCAGCCCGGGACTAGCGGGGTTCAATGAGCAGTTCTTC
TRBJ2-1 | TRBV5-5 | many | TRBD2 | CASSLWLAGYNEQFF | TGTGCCAGCAGCTTGTGGCTAGCGGGGTACAATGAGCAGTTCTTC
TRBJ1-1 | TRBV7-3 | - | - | CASSIPGGTEAFF | TGTGCCAGCAGCATACCGGGGGGCACTGAAGCTTTCTTT
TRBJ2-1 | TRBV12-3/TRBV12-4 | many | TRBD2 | CASSQDGTSGSGEQFF | TGTGCCAGCAGCCAAGATGGGACTAGCGGGTCGGGTGAGCAGTTCTTC
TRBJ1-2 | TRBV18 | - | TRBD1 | CASSPPSQGGSGYTF | TGTGCCAGCTCACCACCATCCCAAGGGGGCTCAGGCTACACCTTC
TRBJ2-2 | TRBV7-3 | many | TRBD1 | CASSRGTGGANTGELFF | TGTGCCAGCAGTAGGGGGACAGGGGGCGCGAACACCGGGGAGCTGTTTTTT
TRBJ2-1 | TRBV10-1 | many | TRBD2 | CASSSPGTGGQFF | TGCGCCAGCAGTTCACCCGGGACGGGGGGGCAGTTCTTC
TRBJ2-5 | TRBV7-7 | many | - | CASSQARGETQYF | TGTGCTAGCAGCCAAGCGCGGGGCGAGACCCAGTACTTC
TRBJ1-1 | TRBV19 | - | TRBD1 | CASSVDRGRRTEAFF | TGTGCCAGTAGTGTGGACAGGGGGCGCCGGACTGAAGCTTTCTTT
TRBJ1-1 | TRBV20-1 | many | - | CSARRSVRTEAFF | TGCAGTGCTAGAAGGTCTGTCCGCACTGAAGCTTTCTTT
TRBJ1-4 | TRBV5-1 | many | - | CASKESPNEKLFF | TGCGCCAGCAAGGAGTCTCCTAATGAAAAACTGTTTTTT
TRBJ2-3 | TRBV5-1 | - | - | CASRPGPNTDTQYF | TGCGCCAGCAGACCCGGACCAAACACAGATACGCAGTATTTT
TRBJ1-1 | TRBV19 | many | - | CASSSAGQVNTEAFF | TGTGCCAGTAGTAGCGCCGGGCAGGTGAACACTGAAGCTTTCTTT
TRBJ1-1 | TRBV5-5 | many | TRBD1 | CASSTGQGGNTEAFF | TGTGCCAGCAGCACAGGACAGGGAGGGAACACTGAAGCTTTCTTT
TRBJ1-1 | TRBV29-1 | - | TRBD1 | CSAWDRGETEAFF | TGCAGCGCCTGGGACAGGGGTGAGACTGAAGCTTTCTTT
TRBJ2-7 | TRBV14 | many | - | CASSHDRGPAPYEQYF | TGTGCCAGCAGCCATGATCGAGGACCGGCTCCCTACGAGCAGTACTTC
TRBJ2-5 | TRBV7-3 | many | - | CASSPGHSETQYF | TGTGCCAGCAGCCCCGGACATAGCGAGACCCAGTACTTC
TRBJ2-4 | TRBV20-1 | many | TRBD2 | CSARRRGGALAKNIQYF | TGCAGTGCGAGACGGCGCGGGGGGGCTTTAGCCAAAAACATTCAGTACTTC
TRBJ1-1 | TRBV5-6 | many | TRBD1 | CASSLGPPGGTNTEAFF | TGTGCCAGCAGCTTGGGCCCCCCAGGGGGGACGAACACTGAAGCTTTCTTT
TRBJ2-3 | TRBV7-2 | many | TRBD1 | CASSSGQVTDTQYF | TGTGCCAGCAGCTCGGGACAGGTCACAGATACGCAGTATTTT
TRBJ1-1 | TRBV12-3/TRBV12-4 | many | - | CASRTEGNTEAFF | TGTGCCAGCAGGACCGAGGGAAACACTGAAGCTTTCTTT
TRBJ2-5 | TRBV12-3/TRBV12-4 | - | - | CASSKVVQETQYF | TGTGCCAGCAGTAAAGTCGTACAAGAGACCCAGTACTTC
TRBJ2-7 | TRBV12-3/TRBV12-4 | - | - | CASSLYRSSYEQYF | TGTGCCAGCAGTTTATATCGAAGCTCCTACGAGCAGTACTTC
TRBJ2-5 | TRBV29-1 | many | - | CSVSRRQSQETQYF | TGCAGCGTTTCCCGGAGGCAGAGTCAAGAGACCCAGTACTTC
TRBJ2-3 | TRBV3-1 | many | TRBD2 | CASSNPIAGDTQYF | TGTGCCAGCAGCAACCCCATAGCGGGAGATACGCAGTATTTT
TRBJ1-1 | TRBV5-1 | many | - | CASSMDADTEAFF | TGCGCCAGCAGCATGGACGCGGACACTGAAGCTTTCTTT
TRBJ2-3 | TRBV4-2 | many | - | CASSQPWGDTQYF | TGTGCCAGCAGCCAACCCTGGGGTGATACGCAGTATTTT
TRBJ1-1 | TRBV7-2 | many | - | CAVSERTGRTEAFF | TGTGCCGTCTCAGAGCGTACAGGGAGAACTGAAGCTTTCTTT
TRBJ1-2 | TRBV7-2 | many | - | CASSPQTGIPYGYTF | TGTGCCAGCAGCCCCCAAACAGGGATACCCTATGGCTACACCTTC
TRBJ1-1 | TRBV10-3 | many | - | CAISADLNTEAFF | TGTGCCATCAGTGCGGACTTGAACACTGAAGCTTTCTTT
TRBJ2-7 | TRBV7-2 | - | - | CASSLMVAEYSYEQYF | TGTGCCAGCAGCTTAATGGTAGCGGAATATTCCTACGAGCAGTACTTC
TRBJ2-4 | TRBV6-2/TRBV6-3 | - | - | CAIGSPEENILYF | TGTGCCATCGGTTCGCCGGAGGAAAACATTCTGTACTTC
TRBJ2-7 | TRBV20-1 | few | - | CSARNRVTYEQYF | TGCAGTGCCAGAAACAGGGTAACCTACGAGCAGTACTTC